Described below is a single T cell receptor beta chain sequence and its context. Generated by immunoSEQ multiplex PCR, the TCRdb table keeps only in-frame clones and is missing some. In the table there are roughly 640,000 clones, approximately 74% of which are singletons. The data stem from a study of shared clonotypes between healthy human individuals. The V segment lost 0 bases and the J segment 4 bases; nucleotides outside the gene matches: 9. The germline V gene encodes CDR1 KGHSH and CDR2 LQKENI. The CDR3 extends over 16 amino acids. Input material: memory CD4+ T cells sorted from blood. Subset given: CD45RA-negative fraction. The receptor comes from a woman aged 30 to 39 in good health. The chain combines TRBV18 with TRBJ2-7; 7 positions match TRBD2. The CDR3 DNA follows: TGTGCCAGCTCACCACCGAGCGGGACCCGGGGATACGAGCAGTACTTC. It yields the protein CASSPPSGTRGYEQYF.